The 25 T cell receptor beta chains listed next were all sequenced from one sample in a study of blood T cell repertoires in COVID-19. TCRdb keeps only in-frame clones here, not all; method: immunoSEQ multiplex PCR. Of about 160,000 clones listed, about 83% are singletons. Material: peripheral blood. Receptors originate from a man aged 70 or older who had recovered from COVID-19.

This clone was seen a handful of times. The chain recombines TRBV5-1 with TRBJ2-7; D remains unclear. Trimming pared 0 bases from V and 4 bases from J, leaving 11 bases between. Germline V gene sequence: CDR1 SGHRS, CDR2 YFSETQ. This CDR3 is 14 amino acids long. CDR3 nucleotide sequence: TGCGCCAGCAGCTTGGTCGACTCCGTTTACGAGCAGTACTTC. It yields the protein CASSLVDSVYEQYF.

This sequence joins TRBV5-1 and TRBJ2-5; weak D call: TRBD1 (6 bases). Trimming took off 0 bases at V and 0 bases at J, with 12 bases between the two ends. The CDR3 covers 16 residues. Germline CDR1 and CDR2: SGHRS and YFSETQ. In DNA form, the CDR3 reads TGCGCCAGCAGCTTGGCCGGACAGAGCAACCAAGAGACCCAGTACTTC. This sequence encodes CASSLAGQSNQETQYF.

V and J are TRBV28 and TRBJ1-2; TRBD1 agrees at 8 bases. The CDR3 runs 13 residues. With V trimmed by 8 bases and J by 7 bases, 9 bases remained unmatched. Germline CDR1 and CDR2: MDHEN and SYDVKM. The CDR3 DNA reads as TGTGCCAGCCGGCAGGGCAGGGGGCTTGGCTACACCTTC. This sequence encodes CASRQGRGLGYTF.

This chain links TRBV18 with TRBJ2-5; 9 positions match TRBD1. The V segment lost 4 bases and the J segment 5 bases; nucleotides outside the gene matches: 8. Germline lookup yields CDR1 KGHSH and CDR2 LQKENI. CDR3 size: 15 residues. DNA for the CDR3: TGTGCCAGCTCACTCGGACAGGGGATCGGGGAGACCCAGTACTTC. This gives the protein CASSLGQGIGETQYF.

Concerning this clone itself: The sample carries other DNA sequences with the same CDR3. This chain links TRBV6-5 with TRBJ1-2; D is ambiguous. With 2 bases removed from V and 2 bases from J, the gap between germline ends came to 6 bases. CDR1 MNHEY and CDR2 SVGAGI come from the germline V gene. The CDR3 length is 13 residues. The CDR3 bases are TGTGCCAGCAGTTACGGGCAGAACTATGGCTACACCTTC. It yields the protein CASSYGQNYGYTF.

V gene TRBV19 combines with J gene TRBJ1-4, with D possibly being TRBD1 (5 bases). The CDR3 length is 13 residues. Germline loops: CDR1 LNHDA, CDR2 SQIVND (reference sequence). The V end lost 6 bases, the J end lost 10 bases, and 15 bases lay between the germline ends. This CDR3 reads CASRPGHGGKLFF. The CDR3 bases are TGTGCCAGTAGACCCGGACACGGGGGAAAACTGTTTTTT.

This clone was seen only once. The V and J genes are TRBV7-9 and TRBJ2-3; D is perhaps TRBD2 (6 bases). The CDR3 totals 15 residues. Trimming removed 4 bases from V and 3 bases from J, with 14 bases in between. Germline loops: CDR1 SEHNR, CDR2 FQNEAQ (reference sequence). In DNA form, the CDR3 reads TGTGCCAGCAGCTGGGGTAGCGGAAATACAGATACGCAGTATTTT. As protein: CASSWGSGNTDTQYF.

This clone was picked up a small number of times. In DNA, the CDR3 is TGCGCCAGCAGTCGAGCCGGACAAACCAACGGGGAGCTGTTTTTT. Translated: CASSRAGQTNGELFF. The chain couples TRBV5-1 to TRBJ2-2, with D perhaps matching TRBD1 (5 bases). The CDR3 extends over 15 amino acids. Trimming pared 5 bases from V and 7 bases from J, leaving 18 bases between. Germline assignment: CDR1 SGHRS and CDR2 YFSETQ.

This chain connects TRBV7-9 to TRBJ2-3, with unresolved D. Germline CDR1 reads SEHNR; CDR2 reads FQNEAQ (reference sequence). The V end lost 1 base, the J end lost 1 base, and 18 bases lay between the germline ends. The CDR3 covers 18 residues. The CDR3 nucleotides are TGTGCCAGCAGCTTAGGGCAGCAAATGGAGAAGGGCACAGATACGCAGTATTTT. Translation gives CASSLGQQMEKGTDTQYF.

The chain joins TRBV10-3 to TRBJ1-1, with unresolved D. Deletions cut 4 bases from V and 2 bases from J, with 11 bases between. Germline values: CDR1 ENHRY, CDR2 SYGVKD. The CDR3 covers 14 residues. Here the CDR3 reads CAISARSGNTEAFF. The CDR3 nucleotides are TGTGCCATCAGTGCTCGCAGCGGCAACACTGAAGCTTTCTTT.

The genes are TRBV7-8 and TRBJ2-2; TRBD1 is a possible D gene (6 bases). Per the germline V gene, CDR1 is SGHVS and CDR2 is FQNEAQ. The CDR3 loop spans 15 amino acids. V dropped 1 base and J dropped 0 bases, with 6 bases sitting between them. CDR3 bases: TGTGCCAGCAGCTTAGACAGGGCGAACACCGGGGAGCTGTTTTTT. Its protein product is CASSLDRANTGELFF.

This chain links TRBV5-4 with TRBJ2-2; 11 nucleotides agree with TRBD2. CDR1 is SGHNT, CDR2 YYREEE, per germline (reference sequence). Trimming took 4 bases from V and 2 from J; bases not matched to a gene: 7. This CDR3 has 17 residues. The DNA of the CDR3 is TGTGCCAGCAGCCCCCCGACTAGCGGGAAAAACACCGGGGAGCTGTTTTTT. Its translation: CASSPPTSGKNTGELFF.

CDR3 sequence: CASSVGASSTDTQYF. The DNA for the CDR3 is TGTGCCAGCAGCGTAGGAGCGTCTAGCACAGATACGCAGTATTTT. The rearrangement uses TRBV9 and TRBJ2-3; D remains unclear. Germline V CDR1 and CDR2: SGDLS, YYNGEE. V was cut by 0 bases and J by 0 bases, with 8 bases left in between. The CDR3 covers 15 residues.

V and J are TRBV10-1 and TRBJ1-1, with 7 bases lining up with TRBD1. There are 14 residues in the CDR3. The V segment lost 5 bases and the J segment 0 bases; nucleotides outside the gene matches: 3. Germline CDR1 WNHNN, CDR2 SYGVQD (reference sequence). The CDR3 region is CASSSGQMNTEAFF. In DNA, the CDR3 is TGCGCCAGCAGTTCGGGACAGATGAACACTGAAGCTTTCTTT.

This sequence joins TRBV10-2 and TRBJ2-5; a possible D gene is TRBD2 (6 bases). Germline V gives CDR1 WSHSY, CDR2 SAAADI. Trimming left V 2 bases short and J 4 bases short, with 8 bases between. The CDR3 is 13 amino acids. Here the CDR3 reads CASSEGRGETQYF. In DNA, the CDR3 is TGCGCCAGCAGTGAGGGGCGGGGAGAGACCCAGTACTTC.

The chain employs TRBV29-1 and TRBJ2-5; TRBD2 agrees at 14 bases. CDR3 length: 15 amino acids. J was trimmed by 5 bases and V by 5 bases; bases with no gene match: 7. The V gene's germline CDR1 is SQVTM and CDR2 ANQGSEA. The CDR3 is CSVWTSGRSSETQYF. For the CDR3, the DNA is TGCAGCGTTTGGACTAGCGGGAGGTCCTCGGAGACCCAGTACTTC.

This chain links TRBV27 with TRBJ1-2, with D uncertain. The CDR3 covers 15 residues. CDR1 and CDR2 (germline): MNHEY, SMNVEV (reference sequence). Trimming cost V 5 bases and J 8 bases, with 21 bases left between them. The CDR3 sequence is CASSLYFSPERGYTF. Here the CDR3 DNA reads TGTGCCAGCAGTCTCTACTTTAGTCCGGAGCGAGGCTACACCTTC.

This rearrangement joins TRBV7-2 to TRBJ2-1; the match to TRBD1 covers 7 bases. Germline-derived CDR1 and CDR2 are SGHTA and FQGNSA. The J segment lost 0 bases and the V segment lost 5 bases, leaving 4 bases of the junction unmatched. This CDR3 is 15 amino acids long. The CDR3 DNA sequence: TGTGCCAGCAGCAGCGGACAGGACTCCTACAATGAGCAGTTCTTC. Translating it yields CASSSGQDSYNEQFF.

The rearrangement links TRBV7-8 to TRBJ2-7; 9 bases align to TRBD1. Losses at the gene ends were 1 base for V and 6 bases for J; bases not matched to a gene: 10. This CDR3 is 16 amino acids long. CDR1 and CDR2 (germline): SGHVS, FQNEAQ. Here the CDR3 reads CASSLVGGTGSSEQYF. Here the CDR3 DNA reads TGTGCCAGCAGCTTAGTAGGGGGGACAGGGAGCTCCGAGCAGTACTTC. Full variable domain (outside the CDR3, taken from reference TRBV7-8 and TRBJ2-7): GAGVSQSPRYKVAKRGQDVALRCDPISGHVSLFWYQQALGQGPEFLTYFQNEAQLDKSGLPSDRFFAERPEGSVSTLKIQRTQQEDSAVYLCASSLVGGTGSSEQYFGPGTRLTVT.

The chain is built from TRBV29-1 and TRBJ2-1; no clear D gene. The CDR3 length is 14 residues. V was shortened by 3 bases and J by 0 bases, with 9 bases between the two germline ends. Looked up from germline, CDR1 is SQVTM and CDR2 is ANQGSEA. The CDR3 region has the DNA TGCAGCGTTGATACCCCCAGCTCCTACAATGAGCAGTTCTTC. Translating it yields CSVDTPSSYNEQFF.

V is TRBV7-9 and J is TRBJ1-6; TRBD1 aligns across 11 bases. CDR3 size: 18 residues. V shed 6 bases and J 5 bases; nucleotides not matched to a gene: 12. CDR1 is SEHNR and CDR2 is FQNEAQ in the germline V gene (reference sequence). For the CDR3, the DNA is TGTGCCAGCAGTCCGGACAGGGGGCTGAGGACCGATAATTCACCCCTCCACTTT. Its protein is CASSPDRGLRTDNSPLHF.

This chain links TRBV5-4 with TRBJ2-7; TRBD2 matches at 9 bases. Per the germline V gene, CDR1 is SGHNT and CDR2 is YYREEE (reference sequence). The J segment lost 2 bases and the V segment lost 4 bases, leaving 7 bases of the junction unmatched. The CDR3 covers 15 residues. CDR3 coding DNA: TGTGCCAGCAGCCCGCATGGCGGGAGGGCCTACGAGCAGTACTTC. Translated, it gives CASSPHGGRAYEQYF.

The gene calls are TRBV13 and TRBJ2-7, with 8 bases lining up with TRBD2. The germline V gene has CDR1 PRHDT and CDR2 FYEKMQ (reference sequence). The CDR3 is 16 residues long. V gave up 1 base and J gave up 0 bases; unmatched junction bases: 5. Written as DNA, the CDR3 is TGTGCCAGCAGCTTAGCGGGAGGGCCGCACTCCTACGAGCAGTACTTC. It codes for CASSLAGGPHSYEQYF. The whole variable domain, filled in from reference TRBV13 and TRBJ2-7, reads AAGVIQSPRHLIKEKRETATLKCYPIPRHDTVYWYQQGPGQDPQFLISFYEKMQSDKGSIPDRFSAQQFSDYHSELNMSSLELGDSALYFCASSLAGGPHSYEQYFGPGTRLTVT.

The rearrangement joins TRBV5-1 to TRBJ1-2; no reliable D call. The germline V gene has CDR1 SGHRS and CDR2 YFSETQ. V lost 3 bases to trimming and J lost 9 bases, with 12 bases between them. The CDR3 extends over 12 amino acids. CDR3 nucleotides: TGCGCCAGCAGCTCGCGGCATAGCAGCTACACCTTC. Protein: CASSSRHSSYTF.

The chain's CDR3 is CASIVAGNTEAFF. In nucleotides, the CDR3 is TGTGCCAGCATTGTGGCGGGGAACACTGAAGCTTTCTTT. The rearrangement uses TRBV6-5 and TRBJ1-1; no clear D gene. This CDR3 is 13 amino acids long. The germline V and J ends were trimmed by 7 bases and 1 base, with 10 bases remaining between them. Germline loops: CDR1 MNHEY, CDR2 SVGAGI.